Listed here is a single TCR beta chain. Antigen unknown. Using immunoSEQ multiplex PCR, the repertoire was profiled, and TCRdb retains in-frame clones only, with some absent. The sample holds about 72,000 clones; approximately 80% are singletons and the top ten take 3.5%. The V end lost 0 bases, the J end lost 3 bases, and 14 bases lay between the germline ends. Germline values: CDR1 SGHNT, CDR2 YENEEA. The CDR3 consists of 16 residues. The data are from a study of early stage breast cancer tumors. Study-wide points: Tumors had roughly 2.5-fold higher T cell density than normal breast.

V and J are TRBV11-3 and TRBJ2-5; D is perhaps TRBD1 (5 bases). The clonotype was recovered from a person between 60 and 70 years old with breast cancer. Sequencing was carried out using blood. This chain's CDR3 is CASSLDPRVSEETQYF. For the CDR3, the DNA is TGTGCCAGCAGCTTAGATCCCAGGGTCAGTGAAGAGACCCAGTACTTC.